This TCR beta chain was obtained from a study of OX40 agonist ivuxolimab in advanced cancers. Overall study findings and caveats: Clonal expansion in partial responders at 0.1-3.0 mg/kg ranked among the lowest. Within 6 weeks, CD4+ and CD8+ blood T cells expanded clonally at 0.1 to 3.0 mg/kg.

Profiled with immunoSEQ multiplex PCR; TCRdb holds only in-frame clones, not every one. Found here are approximately 60,000 clones, 75% to 85% of them singletons; the top ten hold 3.1%. Autoimmune disease history or systemic immunosuppression led to patients being barred. Notes on this clone: The antigen remains undetermined.

This TCR came from an adult with an advanced solid tumor such as melanoma, head and neck, liver or kidney cancer. The source was CD4+ or CD8+ T cells sorted from blood, collected in a trial of the OX40 agonist ivuxolimab.

CDR3 DNA sequence: TGTGCCAGCAGTATGACGACCGCTAGCGGGAGCGGGGAGCTGTTTTTT. It encodes CASSMTTASGSGELFF. The chain has TRBV28 and TRBJ2-2, with TRBD2 identical over 10 bases. CDR1 MDHEN and CDR2 SYDVKM come from the germline V gene. This CDR3 comprises 16 residues. J was trimmed by 7 bases and V by 5 bases; bases with no gene match: 10.